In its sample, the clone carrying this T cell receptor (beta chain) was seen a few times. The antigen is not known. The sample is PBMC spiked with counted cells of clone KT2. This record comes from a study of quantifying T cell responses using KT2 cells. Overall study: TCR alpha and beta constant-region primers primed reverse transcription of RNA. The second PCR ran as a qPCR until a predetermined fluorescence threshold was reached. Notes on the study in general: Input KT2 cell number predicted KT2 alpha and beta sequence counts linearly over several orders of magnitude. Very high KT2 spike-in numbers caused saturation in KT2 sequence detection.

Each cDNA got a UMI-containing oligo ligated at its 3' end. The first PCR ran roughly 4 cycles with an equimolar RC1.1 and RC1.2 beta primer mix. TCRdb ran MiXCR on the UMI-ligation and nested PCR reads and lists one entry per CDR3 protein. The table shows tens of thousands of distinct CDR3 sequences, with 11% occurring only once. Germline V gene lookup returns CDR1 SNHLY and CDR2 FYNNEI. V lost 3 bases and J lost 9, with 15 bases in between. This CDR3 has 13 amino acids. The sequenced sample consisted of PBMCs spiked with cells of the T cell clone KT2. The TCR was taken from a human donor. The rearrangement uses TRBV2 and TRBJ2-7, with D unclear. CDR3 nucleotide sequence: TGTGCCAGCAGTGATCTTAACGATGGTAGGCAGTACTTC. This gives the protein CASSDLNDGRQYF.